In its sample, the clone carrying this TCR beta chain was seen many times. This specimen comes from a study of Graves' ophthalmopathy and Graves' hyperthyroidism. Amplification from RNA transcripts yielded the TCR beta CDR3 regions. RT-PCR was first run with HTBI primers, then multiplex PCR in a second round. TCRdb re-analysed the multiplex PCR reads in MiXCR, keeping a single row per CDR3 protein. The profile shows approximately 700,000 distinct CDR3 sequences, more than 40% of them singletons. Germline assignment: CDR1 SQVTM and CDR2 ANQGSEA. CDR3 length: 14 residues. Trimming cost V 6 bases and J 7 bases, with 18 bases left between them.

This clonotype originated in an adult man with Graves' ophthalmopathy. J is TRBJ2-2 and V is TRBV29-1; D possibly corresponds to TRBD1 (6 bases). The specimen sequenced was peripheral blood. CDR3 loop: CSVLGQNLGGELFF. The CDR3 DNA follows: TGCAGCGTACTAGGACAGAACCTCGGCGGGGAGCTGTTTTTT.